The entry that follows covers one TCR beta chain sequence. Every donor was a healthy person donating bone marrow. CDR3 size: 12 residues. Germline assignment: CDR1 SQVTM and CDR2 ANQGSEA. With 7 bases removed from V and 5 bases from J, the gap between germline ends came to 14 bases. This sample stems from a study of cytomegalovirus exposure and HLA in healthy donors. PCR primers comprised 60 Vbeta and 13 Jbeta primers. The data were produced by immunoSEQ multiplex PCR, yet TCRdb's version contains in-frame clones alone and is incomplete. The table records more than 80,000 clones, about 72% of them present only once.

The sequencing input was PBMCs. The chain carries TRBV29-1 and TRBJ2-5; TRBD1 is a possible D gene (7 bases). The TCR originated in a woman aged 55-69 years in good health and CMV-seropositive. The DNA for the CDR3 is TGCAGCGGGAGGACAGGAGGGGAGACCCAGTACTTC. Protein product: CSGRTGGETQYF. The entire variable domain, with the rest obtained from reference TRBV29-1 and TRBJ2-5, is as follows: SAVISQKPSRDICQRGTSLTIQCQVDSQVTMMFWYRQQPGQSLTLIATANQGSEATYESGFVIDKFPISRPNLTFSTLTVSNMSPEDSSIYLCSGRTGGETQYFGPGTRLLVL.